Following are 21 T cell receptor beta chains from one sample sequenced in a study of CD8+CD57+ T cells in acquired aplastic anemia. Template material for TCR beta VDJ and CDR3 profiling consisted of genomic DNA. TCRdb reprocessed the reads with MiXCR, giving one entry per CDR3 protein. The sample holds roughly 180,000 distinct CDR3 sequences, over 60% seen once. Sample: sorted CD4+, CD8+, or CD8+CD57+ T cells (not recorded which) from PBMCs. The receptors were gathered from a human donor with severe aplastic anemia or a healthy control (not recorded which).

The chain employs TRBV11-2 and TRBJ2-7; 8 nucleotides align to TRBD2. The trim removed 5 bases at V and 5 bases at J, leaving 11 bases unmatched. The germline V gene has CDR1 SGHAT and CDR2 FQNNGV. This CDR3 is built from 15 residues. CDR3: CASSKLAGPRDEQYF. The CDR3 bases are TGTGCCAGCAGCAAATTAGCGGGACCTCGGGACGAGCAGTACTTC.

The chain combines TRBV5-1 with TRBJ2-3; 12 positions agree with TRBD2. The CDR3 has 17 amino acids. Germline V gives CDR1 SGHRS, CDR2 YFSETQ. Trimming at V came to 4 bases and at J to 2 bases, leaving 8 bases not matched to a gene. CDR3 coding DNA: TGCGCCAGCAGCGCTAGACTAGCGGGGGCACCCACAGATACGCAGTATTTT. Amino acids: CASSARLAGAPTDTQYF.

In this sample, this clonotype turned up once. The chain carries TRBV6-5 and TRBJ2-7; perhaps TRBD2 as D (6 bases). Germline lookup yields CDR1 MNHEY and CDR2 SVGAGI. V was pared by 10 bases and J by 3 bases, with 13 bases between. The CDR3 extends over 12 amino acids. In DNA, the CDR3 is TGTGCCACCGGGGTAGCGGACTACGAGCAGTACTTC. Its protein product is CATGVADYEQYF.

This clonotype was seen ten or more times. The rearrangement joins TRBV27 to TRBJ1-2; 9 bases are a match to TRBD1. Germline-derived CDR1 and CDR2 are MNHEY and SMNVEV (reference sequence). V shed 0 bases and J 2 bases; nucleotides not matched to a gene: 4. The CDR3 sequence is 16 residues long. CDR3 protein: CASSLSGQGPNYGYTF. CDR3 sequence (DNA): TGTGCCAGCAGTTTATCGGGACAGGGCCCAAACTATGGCTACACCTTC.

This chain joins TRBV7-2 and TRBJ1-5; TRBD1 is a possible D gene (6 bases). Trimming pared 4 bases from V and 4 bases from J, leaving 8 bases between. Germline assignment: CDR1 SGHTA and CDR2 FQGNSA. CDR3 size: 13 residues. The CDR3 nucleotides read TGTGCCAGCAGCTGGACAGAGAATCAGCCCCAGCATTTT. Its translation is CASSWTENQPQHF.

V is TRBV15 and J is TRBJ1-4; 8 nucleotides align to TRBD1. In germline, CDR1 is LNHNV, CDR2 YYDKDF (reference sequence). CDR3 length: 14 residues. The J segment lost 7 bases and the V segment lost 5 bases, leaving 6 bases of the junction unmatched. The CDR3 here is CATSPDRGSEKLFF. In nucleotides, the CDR3 is TGTGCCACCAGCCCAGACAGGGGTAGTGAAAAACTGTTTTTT.

This chain joins TRBV29-1 and TRBJ2-7; D unclear. Germline V gene lookup returns CDR1 SQVTM and CDR2 ANQGSEA. V was pared by 1 base and J by 4 bases, with 11 bases between. The CDR3 runs 13 residues. The CDR3 region has the DNA TGCAGCGTTGAAGGGACGAGAAGTTACGAGCAGTACTTC. Translating it yields CSVEGTRSYEQYF.

There are a few counts of this clonotype. V is TRBV24-1 and J is TRBJ2-1; D is undetermined. The CDR3 totals 14 residues. The V end was cut by 3 bases, the J end by 2 bases, with 7 bases between. Germline V lookup: CDR1 KGHDR, CDR2 SFDVKD. CDR3 loop: CATSDQRTYNEQFF. CDR3 in DNA: TGTGCCACCAGTGATCAGCGCACCTACAATGAGCAGTTCTTC.

V is TRBV10-3 and J is TRBJ1-1; D is possibly TRBD1 (5 bases). Germline CDR1 ENHRY, CDR2 SYGVKD. V was trimmed by 2 bases and J by 8 bases, leaving 15 bases between them. This CDR3 spans 14 amino acids. The CDR3 spells CAISEAVRGTEAFF. CDR3 sequence (DNA): TGTGCCATCAGTGAGGCAGTTAGGGGAACCGAAGCTTTCTTT.

The rearrangement joins TRBV29-1 to TRBJ2-7; D remains unclear. With 4 bases removed from V and 5 bases from J, the gap between germline ends came to 15 bases. The CDR3 has 13 residues. Germline V CDR1 and CDR2: SQVTM, ANQGSEA. The CDR3 spells CSVALNPGDEQYF. CDR3 in DNA: TGCAGCGTTGCACTTAACCCTGGGGACGAGCAGTACTTC.

The gene calls are TRBV11-2 and TRBJ1-5; no definite D call. The CDR3 covers 15 residues. CDR1 is SGHAT, CDR2 FQNNGV, per germline. V gave up 2 bases and J gave up 4 bases, with 12 bases separating them. The CDR3 loop reads CASSLSADANQPQHF. The CDR3 DNA reads as TGTGCCAGCAGCTTATCGGCAGACGCTAATCAGCCCCAGCATTTT.

This clonotype was observed a single time. The V and J genes are TRBV5-1 and TRBJ1-5; TRBD1 matches at 9 bases. CDR3 size: 18 residues. Germline CDR1 is SGHRS and CDR2 is YFSETQ. V lost 4 bases, J lost 0 bases, and 11 bases stayed unmatched. DNA of the CDR3: TGCGCCAGCAGCAAGGGACAGGGACGACTTTATAGCAATCAGCCCCAGCATTTT. Translation: CASSKGQGRLYSNQPQHF.

Written as DNA, the CDR3 is TGTGCCATCCGGGCCACTAGCGGGGGGGGGTCTGGTTACGAGCAGTACTTC. It specifies CAIRATSGGGSGYEQYF. This chain uses TRBV10-3 with TRBJ2-7, with TRBD2 matching over 13 bases. CDR1 ENHRY and CDR2 SYGVKD come from the germline V gene. This CDR3 comprises 17 residues. V was pared by 8 bases and J by 4 bases, with 14 bases of the junction left unmatched.

The chain links TRBV7-8 to TRBJ2-5; D may be TRBD1 (5 bases). The CDR3 runs 16 residues. Germline V gives CDR1 SGHVS, CDR2 FQNEAQ. Trimming stripped 1 base from V and 9 bases from J, with 21 bases between. CDR3 DNA sequence: TGTGCCAGCAGCTTAGGTACAGGCTACTTAGAGAAGGCCCAGTACTTC. It translates to CASSLGTGYLEKAQYF.

This sequence joins TRBV20-1 and TRBJ2-3; D is possibly TRBD1 (6 bases). Germline V gene data show CDR1 as DFQATT and CDR2 as SNEGSKA (reference sequence). Trimming removed 7 bases at V and 6 bases at J, with 29 bases between. The CDR3 covers 17 residues. CDR3: CSVTWTPGTSLGDTQYF. CDR3 DNA sequence: TGCAGTGTTACCTGGACTCCCGGGACATCCCTTGGGGATACGCAGTATTTT.

This clonotype showed up many times. J is TRBJ1-1 and V is TRBV4-3, with a tentative D call TRBD1 (6 bases). The CDR3 sequence is 18 residues long. Germline V gene lookup returns CDR1 LGHNA and CDR2 YSLEER. V dropped 1 base and J dropped 1 base, with 19 bases sitting between them. CDR3 sequence: CASSQATSQGEGNTEAFF. As DNA, the CDR3 is TGCGCCAGCAGCCAAGCCACGTCACAGGGAGAGGGGAACACTGAAGCTTTCTTT.

The chain links TRBV20-1 to TRBJ2-1; D is uncertain. Germline CDR1 is DFQATT and CDR2 is SNEGSKA (reference sequence). V was cut by 0 bases and J by 1 base, with 4 bases left in between. The CDR3 extends over 13 amino acids. CDR3 sequence: CSARDVSYNEQFF. CDR3 in DNA: TGCAGTGCTAGAGACGTATCCTACAATGAGCAGTTCTTC.

The chain recombines TRBV2 with TRBJ2-1, with 7 bases lining up with TRBD2. CDR3 length: 16 residues. V shed 3 bases and J 8 bases; nucleotides not matched to a gene: 13. Germline CDR1 and CDR2: SNHLY and FYNNEI. CDR3 in amino acids: CASSERAGDVRDEQFF. The CDR3 region has the DNA TGTGCCAGCAGTGAGAGGGCGGGAGACGTTAGGGATGAGCAGTTCTTC.

J is TRBJ1-6 and V is TRBV2, with D possibly being TRBD1 (6 bases). This CDR3 spans 14 amino acids. The germline V and J ends were trimmed by 6 bases and 5 bases, with 11 bases remaining between them. Germline loops: CDR1 SNHLY, CDR2 FYNNEI. CDR3 residues: CASSRQENNSPLHF. The CDR3 DNA is TGTGCCAGCAGCCGACAGGAGAATAATTCACCCCTCCACTTT.

This chain uses TRBV3-1 with TRBJ1-6; the D gene is possibly TRBD1 (5 bases). V lost 4 bases and J 9 bases, leaving 13 bases between the germline ends. Germline CDR1 is LGHDT and CDR2 is YNNKEL (reference sequence). The CDR3 totals 14 residues. CDR3 nucleotides: TGTGCCAGCAGCCGAGGTCCAGGGACTTCACCCCTCCACTTT. Amino acid sequence: CASSRGPGTSPLHF. Based on the CDR3 plus reference TRBV3-1 and TRBJ1-6, the full variable domain is DTAVSQTPKYLVTQMGNDKSIKCEQNLGHDTMYWYKQDSKKFLKIMFSYNNKELIINETVPNRFSPKSPDKAHLNLHINSLELGDSAVYFCASSRGPGTSPLHFGNGTRLTVT.

This sequence joins TRBV9 and TRBJ1-2, with TRBD1 matching 10 bases. Germline V gene lookup returns CDR1 SGDLS and CDR2 YYNGEE. The J segment lost 8 bases and the V segment lost 3 bases, leaving 7 bases of the junction unmatched. The CDR3 loop spans 14 amino acids. CDR3 bases: TGTGCCAGCAGCGAGGCCGGGACAGGGGACGGCTACACCTTC. As protein: CASSEAGTGDGYTF. The entire variable domain, with the rest obtained from reference TRBV9 and TRBJ1-2, is as follows: DSGVTQTPKHLITATGQRVTLRCSPRSGDLSVYWYQQSLDQGLQFLIQYYNGEERAKGNILERFSAQQFPDLHSELNLSSLELGDSALYFCASSEAGTGDGYTFGSGTRLTVV.